The T cell receptor (beta chain) under discussion was sequenced for a study of cytomegalovirus exposure and HLA in healthy donors. In germline, CDR1 is SGHNT, CDR2 YYREEE (reference sequence). This CDR3 is built from 15 residues. V was shortened by 3 bases and J by 0 bases, with 12 bases between the two germline ends. As to this clone: As yet, its antigen is unknown.

Points from the study as a whole: Some TCR beta chains (over 150 of them) were listed as cytomegalovirus-associated. Segments of the TCR beta V type were, in most cases, productive about 90% or about 30% of the time in an earlier analysis.

PCR amplification relied on 60 Vbeta primers (plus 13 Jbeta primers). Data came from immunoSEQ multiplex PCR; TCRdb stores just in-frame clones and leaves some out. The table lists roughly 200,000 clones, approximately 80% of them singletons. The source is a man aged 30 to 39 in good health and CMV-seronegative. The chain joins TRBV5-4 to TRBJ1-2, with D perhaps matching TRBD1 (6 bases). The sample comprised PBMCs. The CDR3 sequence: CASSSPGVSNYGYTF. The CDR3, as DNA: TGTGCCAGCAGCTCCCCAGGGGTCTCTAACTATGGCTACACCTTC.